This T cell receptor (beta chain) was recovered during a study of T cell changes during pregnancy in multiple sclerosis. Generated by immunoSEQ multiplex PCR, the TCRdb table keeps only in-frame clones and is missing some. The data contain roughly 110,000 clones, just under 95% of them singletons. Between the trimmed V and J ends, which lost 5 bases and 0 bases, there was a span of 11 bases. Germline V gene sequence: CDR1 SNHLY, CDR2 FYNNEI. The CDR3 totals 15 residues. V and J are TRBV2 and TRBJ1-3; D is unresolved. Sequenced here: peripheral blood, sampled after pregnancy. The receptor's source is a female donor with multiple sclerosis, enrolled in a pregnancy study. The CDR3 loop is CASSPGSYSGNTIYF. The CDR3 DNA reads as TGTGCCAGCAGTCCCGGGTCCTACTCTGGAAACACCATATATTTT.